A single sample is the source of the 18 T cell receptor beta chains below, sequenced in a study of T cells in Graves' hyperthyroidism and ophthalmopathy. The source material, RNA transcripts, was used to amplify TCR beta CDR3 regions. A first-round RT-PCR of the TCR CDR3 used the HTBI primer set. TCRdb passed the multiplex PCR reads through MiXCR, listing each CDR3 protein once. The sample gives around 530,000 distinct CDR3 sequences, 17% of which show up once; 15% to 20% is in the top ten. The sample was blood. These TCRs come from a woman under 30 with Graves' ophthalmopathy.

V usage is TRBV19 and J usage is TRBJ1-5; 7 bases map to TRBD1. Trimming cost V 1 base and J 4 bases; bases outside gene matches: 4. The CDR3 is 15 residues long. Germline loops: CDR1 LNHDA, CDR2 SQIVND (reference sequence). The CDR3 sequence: CASSIGQGINQPQHF. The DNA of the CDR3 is TGTGCCAGTAGTATAGGACAGGGAATTAATCAGCCCCAGCATTTT.

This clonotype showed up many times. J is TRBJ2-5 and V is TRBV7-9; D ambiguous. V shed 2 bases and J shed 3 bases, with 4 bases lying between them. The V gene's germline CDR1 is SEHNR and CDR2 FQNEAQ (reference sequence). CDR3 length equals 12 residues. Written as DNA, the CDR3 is TGTGCCAGCAGCTTACTAGAAGAGACCCAGTACTTC. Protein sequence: CASSLLEETQYF.

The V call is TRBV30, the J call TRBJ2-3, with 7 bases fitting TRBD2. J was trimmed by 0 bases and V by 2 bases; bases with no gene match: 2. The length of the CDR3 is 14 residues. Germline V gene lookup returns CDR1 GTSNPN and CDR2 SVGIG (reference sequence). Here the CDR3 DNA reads TGTGCCTGGAGTTTGGGGGGGAGCACAGATACGCAGTATTTT. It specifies CAWSLGGSTDTQYF.

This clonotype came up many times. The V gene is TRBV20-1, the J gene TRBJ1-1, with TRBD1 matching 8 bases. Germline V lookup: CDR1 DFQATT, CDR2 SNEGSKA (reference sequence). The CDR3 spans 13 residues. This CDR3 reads CRAGQGGHTEAFF. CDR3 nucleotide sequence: TGCAGGGCAGGACAGGGTGGTCACACTGAAGCTTTCTTT.

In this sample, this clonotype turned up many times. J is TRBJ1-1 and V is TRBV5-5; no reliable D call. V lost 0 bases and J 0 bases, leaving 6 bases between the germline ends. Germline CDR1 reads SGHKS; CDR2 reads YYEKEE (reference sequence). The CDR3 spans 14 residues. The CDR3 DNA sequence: TGTGCCAGCAGCTTGGCCACCATGAACACTGAAGCTTTCTTT. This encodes CASSLATMNTEAFF.

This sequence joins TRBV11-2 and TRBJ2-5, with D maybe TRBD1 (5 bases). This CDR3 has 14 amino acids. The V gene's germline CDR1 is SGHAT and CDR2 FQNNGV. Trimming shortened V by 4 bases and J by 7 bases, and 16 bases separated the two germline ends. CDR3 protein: CASSSRLLRGTQYF. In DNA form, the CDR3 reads TGTGCCAGCAGCTCTAGACTCCTTAGGGGGACCCAGTACTTC. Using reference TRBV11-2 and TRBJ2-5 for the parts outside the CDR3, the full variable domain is EAGVAQSPRYKIIEKRQSVAFWCNPISGHATLYWYQQILGQGPKLLIQFQNNGVVDDSQLPKDRFSAERLKGVDSTLKIQPAKLEDSAVYLCASSSRLLRGTQYFGPGTRLLVL.

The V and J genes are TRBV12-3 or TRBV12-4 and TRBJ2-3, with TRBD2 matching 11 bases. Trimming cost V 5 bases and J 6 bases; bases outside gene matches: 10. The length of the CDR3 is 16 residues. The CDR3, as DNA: TGTGCCAGCAGTATTCTAGCGGGAGGAGCGGCGGATACGCAGTATTTT. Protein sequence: CASSILAGGAADTQYF.

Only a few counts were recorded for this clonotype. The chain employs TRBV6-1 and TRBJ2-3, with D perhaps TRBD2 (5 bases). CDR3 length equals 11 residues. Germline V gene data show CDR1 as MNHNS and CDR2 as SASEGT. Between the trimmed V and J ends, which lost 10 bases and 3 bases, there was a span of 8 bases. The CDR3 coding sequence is TGTGCCACCGGGGAGACAGATACGCAGTATTTT. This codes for CATGETDTQYF.

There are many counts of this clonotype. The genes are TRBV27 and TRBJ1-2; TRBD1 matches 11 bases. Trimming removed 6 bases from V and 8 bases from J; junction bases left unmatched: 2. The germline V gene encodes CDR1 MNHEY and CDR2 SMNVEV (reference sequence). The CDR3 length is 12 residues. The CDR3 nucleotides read TGTGCCAGCAGGGACAGGGGGCAAGGCTACACCTTC. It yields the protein CASRDRGQGYTF.

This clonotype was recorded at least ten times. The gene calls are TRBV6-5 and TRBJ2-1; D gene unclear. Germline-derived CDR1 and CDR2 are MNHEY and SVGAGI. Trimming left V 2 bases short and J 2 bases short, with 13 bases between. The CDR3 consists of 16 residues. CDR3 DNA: TGTGCCAGCAGTTACAGTTTCCAGCAGACCTACAATGAGCAGTTCTTC. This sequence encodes CASSYSFQQTYNEQFF.

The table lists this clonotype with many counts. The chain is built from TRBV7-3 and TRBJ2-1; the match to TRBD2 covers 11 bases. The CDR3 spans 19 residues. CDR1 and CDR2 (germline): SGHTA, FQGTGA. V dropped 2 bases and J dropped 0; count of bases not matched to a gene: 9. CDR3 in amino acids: CASSLHRTSGGNSYNEQFF. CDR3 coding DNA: TGTGCCAGCAGCTTACACCGTACTAGCGGGGGTAACTCCTACAATGAGCAGTTCTTC.

The CDR3 reads CSAKKAGGTDTQYF. The CDR3 region has the DNA TGCAGTGCGAAAAAAGCGGGAGGAACAGATACGCAGTATTTT. The gene calls are TRBV20-1 and TRBJ2-3; 9 bases line up with TRBD2. Trimming at V came to 6 bases and at J to 3 bases, leaving 7 bases not matched to a gene. The CDR3 loop spans 14 amino acids. CDR1 and CDR2 from the germline V gene are DFQATT and SNEGSKA (reference sequence).

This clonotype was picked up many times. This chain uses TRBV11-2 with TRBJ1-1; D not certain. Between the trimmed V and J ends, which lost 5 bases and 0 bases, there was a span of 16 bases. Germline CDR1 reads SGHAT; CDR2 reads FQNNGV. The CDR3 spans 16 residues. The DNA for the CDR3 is TGTGCCAGCAGCCAGCCCCGCGGTCGCGTGAACACTGAAGCTTTCTTT. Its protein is CASSQPRGRVNTEAFF.

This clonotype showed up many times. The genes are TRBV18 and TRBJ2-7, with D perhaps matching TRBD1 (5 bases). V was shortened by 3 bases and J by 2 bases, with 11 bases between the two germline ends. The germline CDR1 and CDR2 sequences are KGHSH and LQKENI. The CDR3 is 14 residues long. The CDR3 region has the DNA TGTGCCAGCTCACCTGTCAGGGCGGCCTACGAGCAGTACTTC. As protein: CASSPVRAAYEQYF.

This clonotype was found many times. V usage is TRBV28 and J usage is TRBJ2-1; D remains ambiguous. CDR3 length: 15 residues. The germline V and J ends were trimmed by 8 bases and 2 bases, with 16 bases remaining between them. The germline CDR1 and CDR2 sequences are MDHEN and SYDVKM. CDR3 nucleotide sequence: TGTGCCAGCGATGTACGGGTGTCCCCCTACAATGAGCAGTTCTTC. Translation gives CASDVRVSPYNEQFF. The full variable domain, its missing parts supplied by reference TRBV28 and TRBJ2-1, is DVKVTQSSRYLVKRTGEKVFLECVQDMDHENMFWYRQDPGLGLRLIYFSYDVKMKEKGDIPEGYSVSREKKERFSLILESASTNQTSMYLCASDVRVSPYNEQFFGPGTRLTVL.

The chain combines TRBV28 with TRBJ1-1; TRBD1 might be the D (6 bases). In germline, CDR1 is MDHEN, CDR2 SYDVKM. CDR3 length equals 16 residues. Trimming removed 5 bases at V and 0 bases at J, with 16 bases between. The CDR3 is CASSARQDPLNTEAFF. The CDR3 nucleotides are TGTGCCAGCAGTGCCCGACAGGACCCCTTGAACACTGAAGCTTTCTTT.

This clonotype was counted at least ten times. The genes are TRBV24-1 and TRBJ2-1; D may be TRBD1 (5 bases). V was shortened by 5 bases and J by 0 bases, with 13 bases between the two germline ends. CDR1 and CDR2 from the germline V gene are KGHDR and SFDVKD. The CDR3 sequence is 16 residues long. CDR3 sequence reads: CATSGGWAGSYNEQFF. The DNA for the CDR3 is TGTGCCACCAGTGGGGGCTGGGCCGGCTCCTACAATGAGCAGTTCTTC.

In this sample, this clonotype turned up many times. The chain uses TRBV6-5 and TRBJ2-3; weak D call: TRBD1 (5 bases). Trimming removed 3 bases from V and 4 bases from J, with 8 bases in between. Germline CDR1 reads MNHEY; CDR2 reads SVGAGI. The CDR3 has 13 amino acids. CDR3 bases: TGTGCCAGCAGTTATCAGGGCCCAGATACGCAGTATTTT. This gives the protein CASSYQGPDTQYF.